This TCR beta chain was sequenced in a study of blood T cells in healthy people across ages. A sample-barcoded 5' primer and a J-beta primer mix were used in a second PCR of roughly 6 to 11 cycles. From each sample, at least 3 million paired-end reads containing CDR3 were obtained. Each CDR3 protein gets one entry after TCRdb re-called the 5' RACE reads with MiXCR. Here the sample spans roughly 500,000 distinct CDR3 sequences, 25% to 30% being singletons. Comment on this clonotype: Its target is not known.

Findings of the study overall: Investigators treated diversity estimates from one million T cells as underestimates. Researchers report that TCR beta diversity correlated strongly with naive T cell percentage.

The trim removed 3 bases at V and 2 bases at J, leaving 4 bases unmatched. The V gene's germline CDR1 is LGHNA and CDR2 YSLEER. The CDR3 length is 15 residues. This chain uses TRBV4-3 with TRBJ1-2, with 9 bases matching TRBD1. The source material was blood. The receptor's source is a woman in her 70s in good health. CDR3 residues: CASSHRQGGNYGYTF. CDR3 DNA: TGCGCCAGCAGCCACCGACAGGGGGGAAACTATGGCTACACCTTC.